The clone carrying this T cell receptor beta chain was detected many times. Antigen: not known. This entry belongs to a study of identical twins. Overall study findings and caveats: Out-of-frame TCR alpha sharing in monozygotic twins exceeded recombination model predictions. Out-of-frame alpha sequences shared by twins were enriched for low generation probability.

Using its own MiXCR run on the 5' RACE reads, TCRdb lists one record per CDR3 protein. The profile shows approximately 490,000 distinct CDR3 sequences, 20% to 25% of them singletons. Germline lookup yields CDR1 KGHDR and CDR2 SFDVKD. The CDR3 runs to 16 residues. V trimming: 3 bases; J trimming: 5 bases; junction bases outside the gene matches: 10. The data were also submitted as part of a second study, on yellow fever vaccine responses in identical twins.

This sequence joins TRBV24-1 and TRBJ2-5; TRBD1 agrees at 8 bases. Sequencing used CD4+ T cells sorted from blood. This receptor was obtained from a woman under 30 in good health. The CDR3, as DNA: TGTGCCACCAGTGATCCGAGTCGACAGGGGATCGAGACCCAGTACTTC. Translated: CATSDPSRQGIETQYF.